This T cell receptor beta chain was identified in a study of shared clonotypes between healthy human individuals. Study-level results: Larger estimated richness was generally seen in naive subsets than in memory subsets.

Naivety among CD8 cells was defined by CD45RO negativity and positive CCR7 selection, thereby excluding terminally differentiated effector memory CD45RA+ cells. The table came from immunoSEQ multiplex PCR; TCRdb's copy has only in-frame clones and leaves some out. Among millions of clones, about 95% were seen once, and the ten largest hold 0.9% to 1.3%. In germline, CDR1 is GTSNPN, CDR2 SVGIG (reference sequence). Trimming took 2 bases from V and 3 from J, leaving 10 bases between them. This CDR3 contains 13 residues. A word on this clone: The target antigen is unknown.

Source material: naive CD8+ T cells sorted from blood. The chain links TRBV30 to TRBJ1-1; D uncertain. This sequence originates from a man between 18 and 35 years old in good health. Written as DNA, the CDR3 is TGTGCCTGGAGTTCCCAAGGGTACACTGAAGCTTTCTTT. Its protein product is CAWSSQGYTEAFF.